The T cell receptor (beta chain) described here comes from a study of CD8+ T cells in alopecia areata. Study background: A regimen of oral tofacitinib, 5 to 10 mg twice daily, was given to treated patients. General observations from the study: Sequencing of scalp samples also includes resident alphabeta T cells from normal skin.

The sorting of PBMCs gave CD4+ and CD8+ T cells. This clone was seen a few times. Antigen: not known. CDR1 is SGHAT, CDR2 FQNNGV, per germline. The V gene lost 4 bases and the J gene lost 4 bases, with 11 bases spanning the gap. The CDR3 runs 13 residues. Extraction and reverse transcription of RNA yielded cDNA as the sequencing template. TCRdb keeps only in-frame clones here, not all; method: immunoSEQ multiplex PCR. The sample has roughly 140,000 clones; around 49% are singletons. The clonotype comes from a human donor with alopecia areata. Sequenced material: CD4+ T cells sorted from blood, taken at week 0. This rearrangement joins TRBV11-2 to TRBJ2-7; D call uncertain. The CDR3 DNA is TGTGCCAGCAGCTCCTCCTTAATATACGAGCAGTACTTC. Translating it yields CASSSSLIYEQYF.